A selection of T cell receptor beta chains follows, all from one sample in a study of cytomegalovirus exposure and HLA in healthy donors. TCRdb's copy holds only in-frame clones and misses some; the assay was immunoSEQ multiplex PCR. The ten most abundant clones cover approximately 15% of a sample with roughly 65,000 clones. The source material was PBMCs. The receptors shown here come from a boy younger than 18 in good health and CMV-seronegative. CDR3s include the opening cysteine and the closing phenylalanine or tryptophan. D genes are given only for firm matches.

>TRBV5-6|TRBD1|TRBJ1-1
TGTGCCAGCAGCCAATTTACAGGGGGGATGAACACTGAAGCTTTCTTT
CASSQFTGGMNTEAFF
>TRBV12-5|-|TRBJ2-7
TGTGCTAGTGGTTTGGTAGACACAGTGCAGTACTTC
CASGLVDTVQYF
>TRBV7-2|-|TRBJ2-7
TGTGCCAGCAGCTTAGAAGAGAATATCGAGCAGTACTTC
CASSLEENIEQYF
>TRBV2|TRBD2|TRBJ2-7
TGTGCCAGAGGGACTAGCGGAAACTACGAGCAGTACTTC
CARGTSGNYEQYF
>TRBV25-1|-|TRBJ1-2
TGTGCCAGCAGTGAATACGCCACTCACTATGGCTACACCTTC
CASSEYATHYGYTF
>TRBV20-1|-|TRBJ2-5
TGCAGTGGGGGCCCCCAAGAGACCCAGTACTTC
CSGGPQETQYF
>TRBV6-5|-|TRBJ1-2
TGTGCCAGTTGGGCCTCTAACTATGGCTACACCTTC
CASWASNYGYTF
>TRBV19|-|TRBJ1-2
TGTGCCACTGAGGGCTATGGCTACACCTTC
CATEGYGYTF
>TRBV2|-|TRBJ1-2
TGTGCCAGCAGTGGGGCCCCCTCTCGGGGGACCGGCTACACCTTC
CASSGAPSRGTGYTF
>TRBV4-2|-|TRBJ1-1
TGTGCCAGCAGCCTAGCGGAATGGACGGACACTGAAGCTTTCTTT
CASSLAEWTDTEAFF
>TRBV10-3|TRBD1|TRBJ1-2
TGTGCCATCACCCTTTCTAACAGGGGCGGCTACACCTTC
CAITLSNRGGYTF
>TRBV19|TRBD2|TRBJ2-5
TGTGCCAGTAGTCAGGGACTAGCGGGAGGGCCGGATGGGACCCAGTACTTC
CASSQGLAGGPDGTQYF
>TRBV19|TRBD2|TRBJ2-7
TGTGCCAGTAGTGCTACCGGGACTAGCGGCTACGAGCAGTACTTC
CASSATGTSGYEQYF
>TRBV7-2|-|TRBJ1-5
TGTGCCAGCAACTCGGGGCAGCCCCAGCATTTT
CASNSGQPQHF
>TRBV5-4|-|TRBJ2-7
TGTGCCAGCAGCCCCAGGGTGGTCGGACGCGACGAGCAGTACTTC
CASSPRVVGRDEQYF
>TRBV6-5|-|TRBJ2-1
TGTGCCAGCAGTTCCGCGGTGGAGGGGCGGAATGAGCAGTTCTTC
CASSSAVEGRNEQFF
>TRBV6-5|-|TRBJ2-7
TGTGCCAGCAGCCGGACAGCCAACTACGAGCAGTACTTC
CASSRTANYEQYF
>TRBV30|-|TRBJ1-1
TGTGCCTGGACCTCCCGGGGGACTGAAGCTTTCTTT
CAWTSRGTEAFF
>TRBV5-4|TRBD1|TRBJ2-2
TGTGCCAGCAGCCACGACAGGGACACCGGGGAGCTGTTTTTT
CASSHDRDTGELFF
>TRBV4-3|-|TRBJ1-1
TGCGCCAGCAGCCAAATGGGACTCACGAACACTGAAGCTTTCTTT
CASSQMGLTNTEAFF
>TRBV14|TRBD1|TRBJ2-7
TGTGCCAGCAGCCCAACCGGGACAGGGGGGCGAAGCGAGCAGTACTTC
CASSPTGTGGRSEQYF
>TRBV6-1|TRBD1|TRBJ1-2
TGTGCCAGCAGTGACCCTCCTCCGACAGGGATGTATGGCTACACCTTC
CASSDPPPTGMYGYTF
>TRBV6-1|TRBD1|TRBJ1-2
TGTGCCAGCAGTGAAGAAGGGGGCAGAGGCTACACCTTC
CASSEEGGRGYTF
>TRBV12-1|-|TRBJ1-6
TGTGCCAGCAGCGGAACGGACAGGGTGGGTTCACCCCTCCACTTT
CASSGTDRVGSPLHF
>TRBV30|TRBD1|TRBJ1-1
TGTGCCTGGAGTGAAGGACAGGGGGCCACTGAAGCTTTCTTT
CAWSEGQGATEAFF
>TRBV2|-|TRBJ2-1
TGTGCCAGCAGTAGCCAGGGAAATGAGCAGTTCTTC
CASSSQGNEQFF
>TRBV28|-|TRBJ1-1
TGTGCCAGCAAGGCCCATACTGGAGCTAACACTGAAGCTTTCTTT
CASKAHTGANTEAFF
>TRBV20-1|-|TRBJ2-1
TGCAGTGCACCTAGGGGCAATGAGCAGTTCTTC
CSAPRGNEQFF
>TRBV5-8|TRBD1|TRBJ1-5
TGTGCCAGCAGCCGAGGGACAGGGCCCAATCAGCCCCAGCATTTT
CASSRGTGPNQPQHF
>TRBV5-1|TRBD1|TRBJ2-5
TGCGCCAGCAGCCTTGATTCCGCGACAGGGGCCCAAGAGACCCAGTACTTC
CASSLDSATGAQETQYF
>TRBV5-1|-|TRBJ1-1
TGCGCCAGCAGCCAAGACTCCTTAAGGAGCACTGAAGCTTTCTTT
CASSQDSLRSTEAFF
>TRBV27|-|TRBJ1-2
TGTGCCAGCAGTTTATTAGGGGGACCTAACTATGGCTACACCTTC
CASSLLGGPNYGYTF
>TRBV2|-|TRBJ2-7
TGTGCCAGCAGTGTGACTCGATTTAGCGACGAGCAGTACTTC
CASSVTRFSDEQYF